Listed here are 32 T cell receptor beta chains from one sample, sequenced in a study of blood T cell repertoires in COVID-19. Assay: immunoSEQ multiplex PCR; the TCRdb copy retains only in-frame clones and omits some. This table holds some 240,000 clones, around 80% found once. Specimen: peripheral blood. The source is a woman aged 40 to 55 who had recovered from COVID-19.

This chain links TRBV7-9 with TRBJ1-1; D gene uncertain. This CDR3 is built from 16 residues. CDR1 and CDR2 (germline): SEHNR, FQNEAQ (reference sequence). The V end was cut by 5 bases, the J end by 2 bases, with 18 bases between. CDR3 DNA: TGTGCCAGCAGCCTGTATGTAGGAGGAGAAAACACTGAAGCTTTCTTT. Protein: CASSLYVGGENTEAFF.

V gene TRBV18 combines with J gene TRBJ2-7; the match to TRBD1 covers 10 bases. Germline CDR1 KGHSH, CDR2 LQKENI. Germline trimming cut 6 bases from V and 3 bases from J; bases unmatched to any gene: 14. The CDR3 loop spans 17 amino acids. The CDR3 DNA is TGTGCCAGCTCTAGAGTCTCCCCGGGACAGGGGATCTACGAGCAGTACTTC. It is translated as CASSRVSPGQGIYEQYF.

The chain employs TRBV10-3 and TRBJ1-1, with 9 positions matching TRBD1. This CDR3 contains 13 residues. V lost 8 bases, J lost 1 base, and 2 bases stayed unmatched. CDR1 ENHRY and CDR2 SYGVKD come from the germline V gene. The CDR3 sequence: CAIGQGRNTEAFF. CDR3 in DNA: TGTGCCATCGGACAGGGGAGGAACACTGAAGCTTTCTTT.

This chain joins TRBV5-4 and TRBJ2-1, with 7 bases that match TRBD1. The CDR3 consists of 15 residues. CDR1 and CDR2 from the germline V gene are SGHNT and YYREEE (reference sequence). V trimming: 0 bases; J trimming: 0 bases; junction bases outside the gene matches: 0. The CDR3 loop is CASSLGDSSYNEQFF. CDR3 sequence (DNA): TGTGCCAGCAGCTTGGGGGACAGCTCCTACAATGAGCAGTTCTTC. The entire variable domain, with the rest obtained from reference TRBV5-4 and TRBJ2-1, is as follows: ETGVTQSPTHLIKTRGQQVTLRCSSQSGHNTVSWYQQALGQGPQFIFQYYREEENGRGNFPPRFSGLQFPNYSSELNVNALELDDSALYLCASSLGDSSYNEQFFGPGTRLTVL.

The chain joins TRBV6-6 to TRBJ1-1; D uncertain. Germline values: CDR1 MNHNY, CDR2 SVGAGI (reference sequence). The CDR3 has 14 amino acids. The germline V and J ends were trimmed by 2 bases and 1 base, with 8 bases remaining between them. The chain's CDR3 is CASSYPSKNTEAFF. CDR3 sequence (DNA): TGTGCCAGCAGTTACCCAAGCAAGAACACTGAAGCTTTCTTT.

This sequence joins TRBV28 and TRBJ1-6; unclear D gene. Trimming removed 5 bases at V and 6 bases at J, with 11 bases between. This CDR3 has 14 amino acids. Looked up from germline, CDR1 is MDHEN and CDR2 is SYDVKM. This CDR3 reads CASSPGGPNSPLHF. DNA of the CDR3: TGTGCCAGCAGTCCCGGAGGGCCTAATTCACCCCTCCACTTT.

The chain has TRBV9 and TRBJ2-3; 7 bases align to TRBD1. The germline V gene encodes CDR1 SGDLS and CDR2 YYNGEE. CDR3 size: 15 residues. Germline trimming cut 4 bases from V and 0 bases from J; bases unmatched to any gene: 5. CDR3 region: CASSYWDSSTDTQYF. The CDR3 DNA sequence: TGTGCCAGCAGCTACTGGGACAGTAGCACAGATACGCAGTATTTT.

The genes are TRBV30 and TRBJ1-3; tentative D call: TRBD1 (6 bases). Trimming cost V 7 bases and J 0 bases, with 10 bases left between them. The CDR3 sequence is 13 residues long. From germline, CDR1 is GTSNPN and CDR2 SVGIG (reference sequence). CDR3 in amino acids: CASDRSSGNTIYF. CDR3 bases: TGTGCCTCTGACAGGTCCTCTGGAAACACCATATATTTT.

This clone was found once. The chain couples TRBV9 to TRBJ2-3; D ambiguous. CDR1 SGDLS and CDR2 YYNGEE come from the germline V gene. CDR3 size: 15 residues. Trimming took off 2 bases at V and 5 bases at J, with 15 bases between the two ends. The CDR3 reads CASSVLSRPEDTQYF. In DNA form, the CDR3 reads TGTGCCAGCAGCGTCCTTTCCAGGCCAGAAGATACGCAGTATTTT.

A few counts support this clone. The chain recombines TRBV4-3 with TRBJ2-5; a weak D match, TRBD2 (7 bases). The CDR3 loop spans 16 amino acids. Germline V gene data show CDR1 as LGHNA and CDR2 as YSLEER. Trimming pared 2 bases from V and 2 bases from J, leaving 15 bases between. This CDR3 is CASSQSMGGAQETQYF. CDR3 sequence (DNA): TGCGCCAGCAGCCAATCAATGGGGGGGGCACAAGAGACCCAGTACTTC.

As regards this clone: A junction end diverges from the germline sequence, so it may reflect a read error. The rearrangement uses TRBV7-9 and TRBJ1-3, with TRBD1 matching over 9 bases. Germline loops: CDR1 SEHNR, CDR2 FQNEAQ (reference sequence). The CDR3 loop spans 16 amino acids. The CDR3, as DNA: TGTGCCAGCAGCGCGTATCCACAGGGGGCTGGGAACACCATATATTTT. The encoded protein is CASSAYPQGAGNTIYF.

This rearrangement joins TRBV27 to TRBJ1-1; maybe TRBD1 (6 bases). Per the germline V gene, CDR1 is MNHEY and CDR2 is SMNVEV (reference sequence). The germline V and J ends were trimmed by 8 bases and 4 bases, with 14 bases remaining between them. This CDR3 contains 13 residues. CDR3 DNA sequence: TGTGCCAGCGCCCTGGGAGGGGGCACTGAAGCTTTCTTT. The encoded protein is CASALGGGTEAFF.

The chain uses TRBV15 and TRBJ1-5; possibly TRBD1 for D (6 bases). There are 13 residues in the CDR3. CDR1 and CDR2 (germline): LNHNV, YYDKDF (reference sequence). Trimming cost V 3 bases and J 11 bases, with 14 bases left between them. CDR3 nucleotides: TGTGCCACCAGCAGCGGACGGACAGCGGCCCAGCATTTT. Its protein product is CATSSGRTAAQHF.

CDR3 sequence: CASSMGAGATDTQYF. CDR3 nucleotide sequence: TGTGCCAGCAGCATGGGGGCCGGGGCGACAGATACGCAGTATTTT. The genes are TRBV11-2 and TRBJ2-3; tentative D call: TRBD1 (6 bases). Germline V CDR1 and CDR2: SGHAT, FQNNGV. This CDR3 is built from 15 residues. The V gene lost 5 bases and the J gene lost 3 bases, with 15 bases spanning the gap. Using reference TRBV11-2 and TRBJ2-3 for the parts outside the CDR3, the full variable domain is EAGVAQSPRYKIIEKRQSVAFWCNPISGHATLYWYQQILGQGPKLLIQFQNNGVVDDSQLPKDRFSAERLKGVDSTLKIQPAKLEDSAVYLCASSMGAGATDTQYFGPGTRLTVL.

The chain joins TRBV29-1 to TRBJ2-3, with 8 bases aligning to TRBD2. Germline V lookup: CDR1 SQVTM, CDR2 ANQGSEA. The CDR3 runs to 11 residues. Trimming at V came to 6 bases and at J to 5 bases, leaving 1 base not matched to a gene. CDR3 sequence reads: CSVLAGDTQYF. The CDR3, as DNA: TGCAGCGTCCTAGCGGGAGATACGCAGTATTTT.

The J gene is TRBJ1-5, the V gene TRBV3-1 (or the pseudogene TRBV3-2); perhaps TRBD1 as D (5 bases). The CDR3 sequence is 16 residues long. Germline V CDR1 and CDR2: LGHDT, YNNKEL (reference sequence). Trimming removed 4 bases at V and 7 bases at J, with 20 bases between. The CDR3 bases are TGTGCCAGCAGCCTACAAGATGCAGGGCTAGGGCAGCCCCAGCATTTT. It translates to CASSLQDAGLGQPQHF.

This CDR3 reads CASSDYKDRNTEAFF. The CDR3 bases are TGTGCCAGCAGTGATTACAAAGACAGGAACACTGAAGCTTTCTTT. The V gene is TRBV6-1, the J gene TRBJ1-1, with a tentative D call TRBD1 (5 bases). The CDR3 covers 15 residues. The V and J ends lost 3 bases and 1 base respectively, with 12 bases between them. From germline, CDR1 is MNHNS and CDR2 SASEGT.

This clone was counted only a few times. V usage is TRBV10-3 and J usage is TRBJ2-7; 7 nucleotides line up with TRBD1. The CDR3 extends over 17 amino acids. The germline V gene encodes CDR1 ENHRY and CDR2 SYGVKD. V trimming: 3 bases; J trimming: 0 bases; junction bases outside the gene matches: 11. The CDR3 nucleotides read TGTGCCATCAGTGATATCGAGTTGGGACAGAGCTCCTACGAGCAGTACTTC. Encoded protein: CAISDIELGQSSYEQYF.

The V and J genes are TRBV5-5 and TRBJ2-7; D not certain. CDR3 size: 14 residues. V lost 0 bases, J lost 2 bases, and 9 bases lay in between. Per germline, CDR1 SGHKS and CDR2 YYEKEE (reference sequence). CDR3 DNA: TGTGCCAGCAGCTTGGTTCCCAACACCTACGAGCAGTACTTC. This codes for CASSLVPNTYEQYF.

The rearrangement joins TRBV18 to TRBJ1-2; 11 bases are a match to TRBD1. Germline V gene data show CDR1 as KGHSH and CDR2 as LQKENI. The CDR3 has 16 residues. Germline trimming cut 3 bases from V and 13 bases from J; bases unmatched to any gene: 16. As DNA, the CDR3 is TGTGCCAGCTCACCGCCAAGCCACGGACAGGGGGCCGGTGGCACCTTC. Translating gives CASSPPSHGQGAGGTF.

In nucleotides, the CDR3 is TGTGCCAGCAGCCCTTGGGCAGGGGTGAACACTGAAGCTTTCTTT. Protein product: CASSPWAGVNTEAFF. The chain carries TRBV14 and TRBJ1-1; tentative D call: TRBD1 (6 bases). The germline V gene has CDR1 SGHDN and CDR2 FVKESK. CDR3 length: 15 residues. Trimming took off 4 bases at V and 0 bases at J, with 12 bases between the two ends.

V is TRBV5-6 and J is TRBJ2-3; no clear D gene. The germline V and J ends were trimmed by 2 bases and 6 bases, with 10 bases remaining between them. The germline CDR1 and CDR2 sequences are SGHDT and YYEEEE. The CDR3 spans 13 residues. CDR3 bases: TGTGCCAGCAGCTTTACAGTCTCTGATACGCAGTATTTT. Translating it yields CASSFTVSDTQYF.

The V and J genes are TRBV11-3 and TRBJ2-1; the match to TRBD1 covers 8 bases. CDR3 length equals 15 residues. V shed 5 bases and J 3 bases; nucleotides not matched to a gene: 6. The V gene's germline CDR1 is SGHNT and CDR2 YENEEA. In DNA, the CDR3 is TGTGCCAGCAGCCCGGACAGGGCCAACTACAATGAGCAGTTCTTC. The encoded protein is CASSPDRANYNEQFF.

This clone was seen just once. J is TRBJ2-2 and V is TRBV18, with D possibly being TRBD1 (6 bases). The CDR3 extends over 14 amino acids. V was trimmed by 1 base and J by 6 bases, leaving 9 bases between them. CDR1 is KGHSH, CDR2 LQKENI, per germline. CDR3 in amino acids: CASSPLQGSGELFF. The CDR3 DNA sequence: TGTGCCAGCTCACCACTACAGGGTTCCGGGGAGCTGTTTTTT.

This rearrangement joins TRBV11-3 to TRBJ1-1, with 8 bases aligning to TRBD1. Per germline, CDR1 SGHNT and CDR2 YENEEA. The CDR3 is made up of 13 amino acids. Trimming took 8 bases from V and 5 from J; bases not matched to a gene: 7. CDR3: CASSDRGLTEAFF. DNA for the CDR3: TGTGCCAGCTCAGACAGGGGTTTGACTGAAGCTTTCTTT. Together with reference TRBV11-3 and TRBJ1-1, the CDR3 gives the full variable domain: EAGVVQSPRYKIIEKKQPVAFWCNPISGHNTLYWYLQNLGQGPELLIRYENEEAVDDSQLPKDRFSAERLKGVDSTLKIQPAELGDSAVYLCASSDRGLTEAFFGQGTRLTVV.

The chain joins TRBV2 to TRBJ2-1; TRBD2 agrees at 16 bases. CDR3 length equals 16 residues. CDR1 SNHLY and CDR2 FYNNEI come from the germline V gene. V was clipped by 7 bases and J by 4 bases; unmatched bases: 4. This chain's CDR3 is CASNVGLAGGYNEQFF. Here the CDR3 DNA reads TGTGCCAGCAACGTGGGACTAGCGGGGGGGTACAATGAGCAGTTCTTC.

V gene TRBV5-1 combines with J gene TRBJ2-3; no reliable D call. V was clipped by 0 bases and J by 1 base, with 3 bases between them. The germline CDR1 and CDR2 sequences are SGHRS and YFSETQ. The CDR3 spans 13 residues. Here the CDR3 DNA reads TGCGCCAGCAGCTTGGCGGGCACAGATACGCAGTATTTT. Amino acid sequence: CASSLAGTDTQYF. Full variable domain (outside the CDR3, taken from reference TRBV5-1 and TRBJ2-3): KAGVTQTPRYLIKTRGQQVTLSCSPISGHRSVSWYQQTPGQGLQFLFEYFSETQRNKGNFPGRFSGRQFSNSRSEMNVSTLELGDSALYLCASSLAGTDTQYFGPGTRLTVL.

V usage is TRBV9 and J usage is TRBJ2-5, with 9 bases that match TRBD2. Germline CDR1 is SGDLS and CDR2 is YYNGEE. This CDR3 comprises 16 residues. Trimming cost V 4 bases and J 5 bases; bases outside gene matches: 12. The CDR3 DNA is TGTGCCAGCAGCCATCAGATCACAAGCGGGGGGGAGACCCAGTACTTC. This translates into CASSHQITSGGETQYF.

The V call is TRBV10-3, the J call TRBJ1-1; possibly TRBD1 for D (6 bases). Germline CDR1 and CDR2: ENHRY and SYGVKD. The V and J ends lost 1 base and 3 bases respectively, with 12 bases between them. The CDR3 contains 15 residues. The CDR3 protein is CAISEFQGTDTEAFF. For the CDR3, the DNA is TGTGCCATCAGTGAGTTCCAGGGGACGGACACTGAAGCTTTCTTT.

The chain employs TRBV10-3 and TRBJ1-2; D is unresolved. Germline V gene lookup returns CDR1 ENHRY and CDR2 SYGVKD. The CDR3 is made up of 14 amino acids. V was shortened by 0 bases and J by 0 bases, with 5 bases between the two germline ends. CDR3 sequence (DNA): TGTGCCATCAGTGAGTCCACTCCTAACTATGGCTACACCTTC. Translating gives CAISESTPNYGYTF.

The chain recombines TRBV5-1 with TRBJ1-1; TRBD1 might be the D (5 bases). With 4 bases removed from V and 5 bases from J, the gap between germline ends came to 9 bases. Germline loops: CDR1 SGHRS, CDR2 YFSETQ. The length of the CDR3 is 12 residues. The CDR3 region has the DNA TGCGCCAGCAGCACGCGGGGGACTGAAGCTTTCTTT. The encoded protein is CASSTRGTEAFF.

The chain joins TRBV3-1 (or the pseudogene TRBV3-2) to TRBJ1-5; 7 positions agree with TRBD1. The CDR3 length is 16 residues. V lost 0 bases and J lost 1; bases outside the gene matches: 3. The germline V gene has CDR1 LGHDT and CDR2 YNNKEL (reference sequence). The CDR3 DNA is TGTGCCAGCAGCCAAGACGACAGGGTCAGCAATCAGCCCCAGCATTTT. This gives the protein CASSQDDRVSNQPQHF.